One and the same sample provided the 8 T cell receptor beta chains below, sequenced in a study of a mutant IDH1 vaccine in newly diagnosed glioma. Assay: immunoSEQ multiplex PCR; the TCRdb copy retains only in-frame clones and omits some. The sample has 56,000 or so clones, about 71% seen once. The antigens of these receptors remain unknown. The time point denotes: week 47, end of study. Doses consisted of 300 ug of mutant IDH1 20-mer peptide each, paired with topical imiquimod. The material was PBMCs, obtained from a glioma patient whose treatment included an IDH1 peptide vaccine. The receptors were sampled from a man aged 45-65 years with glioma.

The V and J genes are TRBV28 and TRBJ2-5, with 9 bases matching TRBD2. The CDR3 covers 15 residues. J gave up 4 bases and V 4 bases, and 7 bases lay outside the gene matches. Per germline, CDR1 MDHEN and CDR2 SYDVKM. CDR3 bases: TGTGCCAGCAGTTGGCCGACTAGCGGTGGAGAGACCCAGTACTTC. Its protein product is CASSWPTSGGETQYF.

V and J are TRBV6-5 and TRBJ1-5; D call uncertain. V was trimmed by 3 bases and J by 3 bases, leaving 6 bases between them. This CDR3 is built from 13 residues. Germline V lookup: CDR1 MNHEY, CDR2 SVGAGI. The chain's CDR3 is CASSYRVNQPQHF. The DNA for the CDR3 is TGTGCCAGCAGTTATCGGGTCAATCAGCCCCAGCATTTT.

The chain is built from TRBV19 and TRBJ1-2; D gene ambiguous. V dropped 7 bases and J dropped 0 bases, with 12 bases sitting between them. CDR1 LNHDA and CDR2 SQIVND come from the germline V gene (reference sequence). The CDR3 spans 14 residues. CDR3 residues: CASTLTRTNYGYTF. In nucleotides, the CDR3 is TGTGCCAGTACCCTGACAAGAACTAACTATGGCTACACCTTC.

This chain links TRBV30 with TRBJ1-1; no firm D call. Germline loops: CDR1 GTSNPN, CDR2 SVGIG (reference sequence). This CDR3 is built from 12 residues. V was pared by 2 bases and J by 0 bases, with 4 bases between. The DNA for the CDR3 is TGTGCCTGGAGTCTAGTGAACACTGAAGCTTTCTTT. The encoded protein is CAWSLVNTEAFF.

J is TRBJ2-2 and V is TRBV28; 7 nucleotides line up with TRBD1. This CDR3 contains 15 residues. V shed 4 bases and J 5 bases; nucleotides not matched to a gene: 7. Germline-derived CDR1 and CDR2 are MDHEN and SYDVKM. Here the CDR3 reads CASSSWDSWTGELFF. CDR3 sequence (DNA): TGTGCCAGCAGTTCCTGGGACAGTTGGACCGGGGAGCTGTTTTTT. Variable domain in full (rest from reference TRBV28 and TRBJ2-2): DVKVTQSSRYLVKRTGEKVFLECVQDMDHENMFWYRQDPGLGLRLIYFSYDVKMKEKGDIPEGYSVSREKKERFSLILESASTNQTSMYLCASSSWDSWTGELFFGEGSRLTVL.

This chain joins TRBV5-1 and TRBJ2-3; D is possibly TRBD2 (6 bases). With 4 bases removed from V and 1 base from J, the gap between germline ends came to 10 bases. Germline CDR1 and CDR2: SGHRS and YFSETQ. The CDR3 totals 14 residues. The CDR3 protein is CASSVSGGTDTQYF. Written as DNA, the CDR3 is TGCGCCAGCAGCGTATCGGGGGGCACAGATACGCAGTATTTT.

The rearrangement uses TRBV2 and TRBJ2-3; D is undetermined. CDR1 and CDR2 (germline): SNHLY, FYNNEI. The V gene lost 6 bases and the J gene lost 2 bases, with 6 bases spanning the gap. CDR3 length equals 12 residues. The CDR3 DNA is TGTGCCAGCAGGGTGGACACAGATACGCAGTATTTT. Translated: CASRVDTDTQYF.

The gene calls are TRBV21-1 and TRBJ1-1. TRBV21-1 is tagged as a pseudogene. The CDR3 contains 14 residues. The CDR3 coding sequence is TGTGCCAGCAGCAAAGTGTCGGGGGTTCCTGAAGCTTTCTTT. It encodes CASSKVSGVPEAFF.